This entry features one T cell receptor (beta chain) sequence. What it recognizes is unknown. The sample comes from a study of T cell responses to AZD1222 COVID-19 vaccine. General study points: Females outnumbered males among donors, who were mostly white British; clonal diversity was possibly underestimated.

The CDR3 runs 18 residues. Produced via immunoSEQ multiplex PCR; TCRdb's table is partial and in-frame only. Seen here are about 170,000 clones, 85% to 95% observed once, and the top ten hold 3.5% to 4.5%. V gene TRBV12-1 combines with J gene TRBJ2-1; the table gives TRBD2 as D, unverified against the DNA. TRBV12-1 is a pseudogene locus. The sequences come from peripheral blood, collected on day 0 of AZD1222 vaccination. This TCR was recovered from an adult in good health. The CDR3 is CASSVTSGAGESYNEQFF. CDR3 coding DNA: TGTGCCAGCAGCGTAACTAGCGGGGCTGGTGAGTCCTACAATGAGCAGTTCTTC.